These 17 T cell receptor beta chains were all obtained from the same sample, sequenced in a study of human T cells and chemical hapten exposure. MiXCR, applied by TCRdb to the RACE reads, yields one record per CDR3 protein. The sample includes 84,000 or so distinct CDR3 sequences, 9.5% to 13% of them seen just once. Described time point: patch test 2, 6 weeks after DPC sensitization. As for treatment: therapeutic diphenylcyclopropenone sensitization with weekly scalp DPC. The sequencing here drew on whole blood, taken in connection with sensitization to the hapten diphenylcyclopropenone (DPC). The receptors shown here come from a woman in her twenties or thirties with alopecia areata. Some clones in this sample may be carry-over from other donors' samples.

The chain has TRBV5-6 and TRBJ2-7; D is possibly TRBD2 (6 bases). V dropped 5 bases and J dropped 2 bases, with 11 bases sitting between them. Per germline, CDR1 SGHDT and CDR2 YYEEEE. CDR3 length: 13 amino acids. CDR3: CASSGTGAYEQYF. The CDR3 DNA is TGTGCCAGCAGTGGGACGGGGGCCTACGAGCAGTACTTC.

DNA for the CDR3: TGCAGCGGAGGACGCGCCGGATATGGCTACACCTTC. Its protein product is CSGGRAGYGYTF. The rearrangement joins TRBV29-1 to TRBJ1-2; D is ambiguous. CDR3 length equals 12 residues. Germline CDR1 reads SQVTM; CDR2 reads ANQGSEA. Deletions cut 7 bases from V and 5 bases from J, with 14 bases between.

This clonotype has ten or more counts. V is TRBV6-5 and J is TRBJ1-4; D perhaps matches TRBD1 (6 bases). CDR3 length: 13 amino acids. CDR1 MNHEY and CDR2 SVGAGI come from the germline V gene. The V gene lost 5 bases and the J gene lost 10 bases, with 14 bases spanning the gap. CDR3 residues: CASSEGQRGKLFF. CDR3 DNA sequence: TGTGCCAGCAGTGAAGGACAGAGAGGAAAACTGTTTTTT.

A few counts support this clonotype. J is TRBJ1-5 and V is TRBV18, with a tentative D call TRBD1 (6 bases). This CDR3 is built from 13 residues. Between the trimmed V and J ends, which lost 6 bases and 3 bases, there was a span of 9 bases. Germline V gene data show CDR1 as KGHSH and CDR2 as LQKENI. The CDR3 nucleotides read TGTGCCAGCTCCCGGGACACCAATCAGCCCCAGCATTTT. Its protein is CASSRDTNQPQHF. The full variable domain, completed using reference TRBV18 and TRBJ1-5, is NAGVMQNPRHLVRRRGQEARLRCSPMKGHSHVYWYRQLPEEGLKFMVYLQKENIIDESGMPKERFSAEFPKEGPSILRIQQVVRGDSAAYFCASSRDTNQPQHFGDGTRLSIL.

V is TRBV28 and J is TRBJ1-6; D is ambiguous. Trimming pared 0 bases from V and 9 bases from J, leaving 9 bases between. Germline V gene sequence: CDR1 MDHEN, CDR2 SYDVKM. This CDR3 comprises 14 residues. CDR3 DNA sequence: TGTGCCAGCAGTTTATGGGGTGGAAGTTCACCCCTCCACTTT. Amino acid sequence: CASSLWGGSSPLHF.

This clonotype occurred many times. The chain recombines TRBV13 with TRBJ2-2, with a weak D call TRBD1 (6 bases). CDR1 PRHDT and CDR2 FYEKMQ come from the germline V gene (reference sequence). The V end lost 5 bases, the J end lost 3 bases, and 13 bases lay between the germline ends. CDR3 length: 15 amino acids. The CDR3 DNA is TGTGCCAGCAGCGCAACAGGGCCCCACACCGGGGAGCTGTTTTTT. Translated: CASSATGPHTGELFF.

The gene calls are TRBV29-1 and TRBJ2-3, with D perhaps matching TRBD2 (6 bases). Germline loops: CDR1 SQVTM, CDR2 ANQGSEA. The CDR3 covers 13 residues. V lost 4 bases, J lost 2 bases, and 10 bases lay in between. CDR3 bases: TGCAGCGTTGTCGGGGGAATCACAGATACGCAGTATTTT. Translation: CSVVGGITDTQYF.

The sample holds many counts of this clonotype. The V call is TRBV11-2, the J call TRBJ2-3, with a tentative D call TRBD1 (6 bases). The V and J ends lost 2 bases and 3 bases respectively, with 9 bases between them. This CDR3 is built from 14 residues. In germline, CDR1 is SGHAT, CDR2 FQNNGV. CDR3 DNA sequence: TGTGCCAGCAGCTTACGAACAGGGACAGATACGCAGTATTTT. Residues: CASSLRTGTDTQYF.

At least ten counts were recorded for this clonotype. The chain joins TRBV24-1 to TRBJ2-3; possibly TRBD2 for D (6 bases). This CDR3 contains 13 residues. V lost 3 bases to trimming and J lost 6 bases, with 9 bases between them. The germline CDR1 and CDR2 sequences are KGHDR and SFDVKD. CDR3 sequence (DNA): TGTGCCACCAGTGATGGGGGGACTGATACGCAGTATTTT. Translation: CATSDGGTDTQYF.

The rearrangement joins TRBV4-3 to TRBJ1-5; no clear D. Germline values: CDR1 LGHNA, CDR2 YSLEER. The CDR3 is 15 residues long. Trimming removed 0 bases at V and 7 bases at J, with 13 bases between. CDR3 in DNA: TGCGCCAGCAGCCAAGATTACGGGGTAGGGCAGCCCCAGCATTTT. Translated: CASSQDYGVGQPQHF.

This clonotype was seen ten or more times. The chain carries TRBV12-3 or TRBV12-4 and TRBJ1-2; the match to TRBD1 covers 7 bases. The CDR3 has 13 amino acids. The junction had 6 bases not matched to a gene; V was cut back by 3 bases and J by 8 bases. The CDR3 here is CASSFKGGLGYTF. In DNA, the CDR3 is TGTGCCAGCAGTTTCAAAGGGGGCTTGGGCTACACCTTC.

This clonotype has ten or more counts. V gene TRBV12-5 combines with J gene TRBJ2-1; the D is unclear. From germline, CDR1 is LGHNT and CDR2 FRNRAP. The germline V and J ends were trimmed by 0 bases and 7 bases, with 10 bases remaining between them. The CDR3 is 14 residues long. CDR3 DNA sequence: TGTGCTAGTGGTTTGGTTGGATCCCTAAATGAGCAGTTCTTC. The encoded protein is CASGLVGSLNEQFF.

The CDR3 DNA reads TGTGCCAGCAGCCCTACAGGAAACACCATATATTTT. Translation gives CASSPTGNTIYF. The V call is TRBV11-1, the J call TRBJ1-3, with D hard to call. CDR3 length: 12 amino acids. Germline V lookup: CDR1 SGHAT, CDR2 FQDESV (reference sequence). The V gene lost 5 bases and the J gene lost 4 bases, with 6 bases spanning the gap. Full variable domain (remainder filled in from reference TRBV11-1 and TRBJ1-3): EAEVAQSPRYKITEKSQAVAFWCDPISGHATLYWYRQILGQGPELLVQFQDESVVDDSQLPKDRFSAERLKGVDSTLKIQPAELGDSAMYLCASSPTGNTIYFGEGSWLTVV.

This clonotype was seen a few times. The genes are TRBV6-5 and TRBJ1-1; 7 bases are a match to TRBD1. CDR3 length equals 17 residues. With 0 bases clipped from V and 0 bases from J, the junction kept 7 bases outside the gene matches. From germline, CDR1 is MNHEY and CDR2 SVGAGI. DNA for the CDR3: TGTGCCAGCAGTTACTCCTTGGACAGGATCATGAACACTGAAGCTTTCTTT. Translating gives CASSYSLDRIMNTEAFF.

In its sample, this clonotype was seen many times. In nucleotides, the CDR3 is TGTGCCAGCTCCTCCCGGCGGTCGACGAGCACAGATACGCAGTATTTT. Translating it yields CASSSRRSTSTDTQYF. The J gene is TRBJ2-3, the V gene TRBV5-4, with D uncertain. The CDR3 loop spans 16 amino acids. CDR1 is SGHNT and CDR2 is YYREEE in the germline V gene (reference sequence). V was cut by 7 bases and J by 0 bases, with 18 bases left in between.

The rearrangement links TRBV12-3 or TRBV12-4 to TRBJ1-1; possibly TRBD1 for D (5 bases). Between the trimmed V and J ends, which lost 5 bases and 4 bases, there was a span of 11 bases. The CDR3 has 13 residues. The CDR3 sequence: CASSIGGTTEAFF. Here the CDR3 DNA reads TGTGCCAGCAGTATTGGGGGGACCACTGAAGCTTTCTTT.

The genes are TRBV29-1 and TRBJ2-1; the D gene could be TRBD1 or TRBD2 (5 bases each). Trimming took 2 bases from V and 5 from J, leaving 13 bases between them. Per the germline V gene, CDR1 is SQVTM and CDR2 is ANQGSEA. The CDR3 consists of 14 residues. CDR3 sequence: CSVENRQRDNEQFF. Here the CDR3 DNA reads TGCAGCGTTGAAAACAGACAGAGGGACAATGAGCAGTTCTTC.